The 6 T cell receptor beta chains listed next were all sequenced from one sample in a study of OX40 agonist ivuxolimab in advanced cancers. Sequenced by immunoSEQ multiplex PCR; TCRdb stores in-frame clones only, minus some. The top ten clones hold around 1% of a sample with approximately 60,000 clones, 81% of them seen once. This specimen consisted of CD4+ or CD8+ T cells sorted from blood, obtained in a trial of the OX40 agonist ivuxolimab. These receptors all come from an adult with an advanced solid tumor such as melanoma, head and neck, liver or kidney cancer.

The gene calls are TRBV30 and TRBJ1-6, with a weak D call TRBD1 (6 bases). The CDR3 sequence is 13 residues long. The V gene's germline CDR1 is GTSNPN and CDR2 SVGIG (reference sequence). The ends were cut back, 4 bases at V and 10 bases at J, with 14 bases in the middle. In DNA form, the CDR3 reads TGTGCCTGGATCGACTTCGGGGGCTCACCCCTCCACTTT. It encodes CAWIDFGGSPLHF.

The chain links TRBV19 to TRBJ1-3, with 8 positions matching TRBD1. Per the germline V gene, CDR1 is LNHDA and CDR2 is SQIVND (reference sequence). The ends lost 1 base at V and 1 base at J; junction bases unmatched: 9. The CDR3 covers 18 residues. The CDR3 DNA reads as TGTGCCAGTAGTATAGGAGGGGGACAGGCGTTTTCTGGAAACACCATATATTTT. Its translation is CASSIGGGQAFSGNTIYF.

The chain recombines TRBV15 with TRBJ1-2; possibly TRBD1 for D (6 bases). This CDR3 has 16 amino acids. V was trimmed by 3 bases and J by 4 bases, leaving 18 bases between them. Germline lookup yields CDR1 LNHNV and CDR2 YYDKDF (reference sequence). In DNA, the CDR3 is TGTGCCACCAGCAGGGCGTCTCAGGGGACTCCCTATGGCTACACCTTC. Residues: CATSRASQGTPYGYTF.

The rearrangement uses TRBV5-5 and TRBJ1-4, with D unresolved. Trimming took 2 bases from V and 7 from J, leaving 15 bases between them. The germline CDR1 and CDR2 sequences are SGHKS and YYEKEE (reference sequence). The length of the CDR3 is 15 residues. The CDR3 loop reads CASSFSLTEGEKLFF. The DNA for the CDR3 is TGTGCCAGCAGCTTTAGCCTTACTGAGGGTGAAAAACTGTTTTTT.

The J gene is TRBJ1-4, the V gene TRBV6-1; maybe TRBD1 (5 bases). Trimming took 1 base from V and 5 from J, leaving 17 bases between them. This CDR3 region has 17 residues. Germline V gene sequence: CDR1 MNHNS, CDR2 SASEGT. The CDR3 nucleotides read TGTGCCAGCAGTGAAGATGGAGCCTACAGGAGAAATGAAAAACTGTTTTTT. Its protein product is CASSEDGAYRRNEKLFF.

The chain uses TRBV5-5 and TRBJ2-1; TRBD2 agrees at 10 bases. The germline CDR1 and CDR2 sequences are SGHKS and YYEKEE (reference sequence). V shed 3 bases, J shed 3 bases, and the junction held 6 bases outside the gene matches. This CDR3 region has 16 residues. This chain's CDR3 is CASSSTASGGYNEQFF. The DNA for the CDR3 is TGTGCCAGCAGCTCTACGGCTAGCGGGGGCTACAATGAGCAGTTCTTC.